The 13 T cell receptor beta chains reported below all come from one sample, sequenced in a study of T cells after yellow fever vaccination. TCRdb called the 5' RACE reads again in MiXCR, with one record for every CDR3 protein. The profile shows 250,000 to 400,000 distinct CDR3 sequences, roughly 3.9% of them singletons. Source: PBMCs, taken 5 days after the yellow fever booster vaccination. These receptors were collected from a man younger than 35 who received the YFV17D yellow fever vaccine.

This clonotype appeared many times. The CDR3 nucleotides are TGCAGTGCTCCCAAAGGAGCGGGGAGCACAGATACGCAGTATTTT. Translation: CSAPKGAGSTDTQYF. The chain links TRBV20-1 to TRBJ2-3; TRBD2 agrees at 7 bases. CDR3 length: 15 amino acids. Germline lookup yields CDR1 DFQATT and CDR2 SNEGSKA (reference sequence). V dropped 5 bases and J dropped 0; count of bases not matched to a gene: 8.

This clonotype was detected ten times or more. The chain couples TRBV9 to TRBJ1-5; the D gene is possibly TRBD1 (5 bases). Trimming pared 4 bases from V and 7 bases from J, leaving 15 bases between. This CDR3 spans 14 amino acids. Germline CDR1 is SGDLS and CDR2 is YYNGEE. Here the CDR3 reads CASSPGPWGQPQHF. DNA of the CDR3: TGTGCCAGCAGCCCTGGACCCTGGGGCCAGCCCCAGCATTTT.

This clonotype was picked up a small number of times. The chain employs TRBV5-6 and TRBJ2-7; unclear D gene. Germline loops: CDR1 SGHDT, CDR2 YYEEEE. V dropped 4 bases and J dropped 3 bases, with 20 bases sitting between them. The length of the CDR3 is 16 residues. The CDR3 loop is CASSLPRADFIYEQYF. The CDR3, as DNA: TGTGCCAGCAGCCTCCCCCGGGCAGATTTTATCTACGAGCAGTACTTC.

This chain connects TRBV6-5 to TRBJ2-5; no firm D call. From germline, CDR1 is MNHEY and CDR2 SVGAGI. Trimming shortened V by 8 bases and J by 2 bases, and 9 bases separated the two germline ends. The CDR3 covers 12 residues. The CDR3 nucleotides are TGTGCCAGCGGCATAACGCAAGAGACCCAGTACTTC. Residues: CASGITQETQYF.

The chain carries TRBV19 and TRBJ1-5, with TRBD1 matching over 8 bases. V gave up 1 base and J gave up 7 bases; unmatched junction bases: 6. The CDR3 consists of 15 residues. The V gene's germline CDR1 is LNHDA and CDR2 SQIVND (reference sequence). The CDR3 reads CASSIVDREDQPQHF. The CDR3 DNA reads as TGTGCCAGTAGTATAGTGGACAGGGAGGACCAGCCCCAGCATTTT.

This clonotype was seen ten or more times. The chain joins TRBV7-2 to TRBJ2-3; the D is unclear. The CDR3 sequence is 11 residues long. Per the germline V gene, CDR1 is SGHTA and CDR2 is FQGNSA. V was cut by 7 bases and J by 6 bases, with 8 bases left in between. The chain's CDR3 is CASTRWDTQYF. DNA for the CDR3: TGTGCCAGCACCCGGTGGGATACGCAGTATTTT.

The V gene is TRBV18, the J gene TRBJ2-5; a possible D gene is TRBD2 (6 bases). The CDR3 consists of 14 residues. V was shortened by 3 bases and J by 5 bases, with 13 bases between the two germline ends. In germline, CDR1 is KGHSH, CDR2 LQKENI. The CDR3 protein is CASSPAGLAETQYF. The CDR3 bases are TGTGCCAGCTCACCCGCGGGGCTAGCGGAGACCCAGTACTTC.

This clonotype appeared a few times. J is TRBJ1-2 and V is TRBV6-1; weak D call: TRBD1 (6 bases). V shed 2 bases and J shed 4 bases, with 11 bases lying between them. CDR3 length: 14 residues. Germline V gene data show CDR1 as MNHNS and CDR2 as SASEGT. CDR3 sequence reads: CASSEFTGSYGYTF. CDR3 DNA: TGTGCCAGCAGTGAATTTACAGGGAGCTATGGCTACACCTTC.

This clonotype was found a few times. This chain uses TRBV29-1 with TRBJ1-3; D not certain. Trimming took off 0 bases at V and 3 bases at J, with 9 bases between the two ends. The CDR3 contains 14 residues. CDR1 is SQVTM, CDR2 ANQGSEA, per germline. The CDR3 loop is CSVEDHGDGNTIYF. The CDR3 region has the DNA TGCAGCGTTGAAGATCATGGAGATGGAAACACCATATATTTT. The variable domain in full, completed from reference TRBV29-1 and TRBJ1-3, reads SAVISQKPSRDICQRGTSLTIQCQVDSQVTMMFWYRQQPGQSLTLIATANQGSEATYESGFVIDKFPISRPNLTFSTLTVSNMSPEDSSIYLCSVEDHGDGNTIYFGEGSWLTVV.

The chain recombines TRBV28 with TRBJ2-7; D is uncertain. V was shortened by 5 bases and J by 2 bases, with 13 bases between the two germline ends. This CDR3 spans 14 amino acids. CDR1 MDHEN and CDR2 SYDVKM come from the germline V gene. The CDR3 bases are TGTGCCAGCAGTACCTCCTCTGAGGCCTACGAGCAGTACGTC. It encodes CASSTSSEAYEQYV.

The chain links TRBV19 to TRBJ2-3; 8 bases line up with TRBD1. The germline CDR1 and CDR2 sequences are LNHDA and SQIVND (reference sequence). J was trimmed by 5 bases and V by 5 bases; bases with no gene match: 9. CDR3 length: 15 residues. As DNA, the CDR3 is TGTGCCAGTAGTTCGATGCCAGGGGGCATAGATACGCAGTATTTT. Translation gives CASSSMPGGIDTQYF.

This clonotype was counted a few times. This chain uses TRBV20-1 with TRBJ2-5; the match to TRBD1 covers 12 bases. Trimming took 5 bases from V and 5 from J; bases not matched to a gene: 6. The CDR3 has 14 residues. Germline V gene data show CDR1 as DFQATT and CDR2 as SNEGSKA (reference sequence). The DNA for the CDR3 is TGCAGTGCTTCCCTCGGGACAGGGGGCGAGACCCAGTACTTC. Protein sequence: CSASLGTGGETQYF.

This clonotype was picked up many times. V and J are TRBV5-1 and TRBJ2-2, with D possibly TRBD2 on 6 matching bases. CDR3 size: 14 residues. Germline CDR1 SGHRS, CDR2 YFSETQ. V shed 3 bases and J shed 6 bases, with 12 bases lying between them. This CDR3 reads CASSSSSGAGELFF. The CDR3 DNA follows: TGCGCCAGCAGCTCTAGTTCGGGGGCCGGGGAGCTGTTTTTT.